The 17 T cell receptor beta chains presented below share a single source sample, sequenced in a study of post-analysis software for immune sequencing data (dated by TCRdb to 2013 to 2016). Results and caveats for the whole study, not just this receptor: Patients showed significantly higher frequencies than controls for about 5 TRBV segments, among them TRBV5-6, TRBV5-1 and TRBV20-1.

The receptor library was made with PCR. Instrument used: Illumina HiSeq 2500. To reduce PCR and sequencing biases, unique molecular identifiers were incorporated into the TCR beta cDNA libraries. Clones were called with MiXCR by TCRdb after fastp trimmed the public reads at Q25, and only in-frame beta chains were retained. Every entry covers one CDR3 protein and lists the most common genes and DNA from its rows. The sample table holds around 400,000 distinct CDR3 sequences, of which approximately 38% were seen once. Of the sample, roughly an eighth falls within the top ten clones. No antigens are known for them. The source material was blood. These receptors came from a girl aged 10 to 17 with multiple sclerosis.

As to this clonotype: A much larger clone is a single base away; this may be a read error. The chain joins TRBV7-2 to TRBJ2-7; D ambiguous. This CDR3 spans 17 amino acids. Germline V lookup: CDR1 SGHTA, CDR2 FQGNSA. V was pared by 1 base and J by 3 bases, with 19 bases between. For the CDR3, the DNA is TGTACCAGCAGCTTAGAAGGTCATCGCACGGTGAACTACGAGCAGTACTTC. The encoded protein is CTSSLEGHRTVNYEQYF.

This rearrangement joins TRBV7-9 to TRBJ1-2, with D possibly matching TRBD1 (5 bases). V dropped 3 bases and J dropped 8 bases, with 10 bases sitting between them. The CDR3 extends over 12 amino acids. Germline CDR1 and CDR2: SEHNR and FQNEAQ (reference sequence). The CDR3 protein is CASSFQGGGYTF. DNA for the CDR3: TGTGCCAGCAGCTTTCAGGGAGGCGGCTACACCTTC. The full variable domain, its missing parts supplied by reference TRBV7-9 and TRBJ1-2, is DTGVSQNPRHKITKRGQNVTFRCDPISEHNRLYWYRQTLGQGPEFLTYFQNEAQLEKSRLLSDRFSAERPKGSFSTLEIQRTEQGDSAMYLCASSFQGGGYTFGSGTRLTVV.

J is TRBJ2-4 and V is TRBV28; maybe TRBD2 (5 bases). This CDR3 is built from 16 residues. Per germline, CDR1 MDHEN and CDR2 SYDVKM. The ends were cut back, 3 bases at V and 3 bases at J, with 15 bases in the middle. The CDR3 sequence is CASSLEEGEGKNIQYF. CDR3 DNA sequence: TGTGCCAGCAGTTTGGAAGAGGGTGAGGGCAAAAACATTCAGTACTTC.

This clonotype was counted a few times. The V gene is TRBV7-9, the J gene TRBJ2-5; TRBD1 matches 8 bases. V lost 10 bases to trimming and J lost 5 bases; unmatched junction nucleotides: 9. The CDR3 consists of 13 residues. The V gene's germline CDR1 is SEHNR and CDR2 FQNEAQ (reference sequence). The CDR3 here is CATEGQARETQYF. CDR3 nucleotide sequence: TGTGCCACCGAGGGACAGGCGAGGGAGACCCAGTACTTC.

This clonotype was seen a handful of times. This chain links TRBV24-1 with TRBJ2-3, with a weak D call TRBD2 (6 bases). V was clipped by 4 bases and J by 2 bases, with 12 bases between them. Germline CDR1 and CDR2: KGHDR and SFDVKD. The CDR3 runs to 15 residues. Here the CDR3 reads CATSEPRDSTDTQYF. CDR3 nucleotides: TGTGCCACCAGTGAACCCAGGGACTCCACAGATACGCAGTATTTT.

Here the CDR3 reads CSAVTSGGAKGSYNEQFF. CDR3 DNA: TGCAGTGCTGTGACTAGCGGGGGGGCGAAAGGTTCCTACAATGAGCAGTTCTTC. V and J are TRBV20-1 and TRBJ2-1, with 14 bases matching TRBD2. Per the germline V gene, CDR1 is DFQATT and CDR2 is SNEGSKA (reference sequence). The length of the CDR3 is 18 residues. The junction had 10 bases not matched to a gene; V was cut back by 5 bases and J by 1 base.

V usage is TRBV20-1 and J usage is TRBJ2-1, with D perhaps TRBD2 (7 bases). CDR3 length: 16 amino acids. Germline CDR1 and CDR2: DFQATT and SNEGSKA (reference sequence). With 1 base removed from V and 4 bases from J, the gap between germline ends came to 17 bases. In DNA form, the CDR3 reads TGCAGTGCTAGAGCCACCGGGGGGCCTAATTACAATGAGCAGTTCTTC. Encoded protein: CSARATGGPNYNEQFF.

The V gene is TRBV7-2, the J gene TRBJ2-3; 7 bases are a match to TRBD2. Germline V gene sequence: CDR1 SGHTA, CDR2 FQGNSA. V dropped 5 bases and J dropped 5; count of bases not matched to a gene: 10. The CDR3 is 15 residues long. Here the CDR3 reads CASSPRTRRGDTQYF. For the CDR3, the DNA is TGTGCCAGCAGCCCCCGGACTAGGCGGGGAGATACGCAGTATTTT.

The chain links TRBV5-1 to TRBJ2-3; TRBD1 might be the D (6 bases). Looked up from germline, CDR1 is SGHRS and CDR2 is YFSETQ. Between the trimmed V and J ends, which lost 1 base and 4 bases, there was a span of 13 bases. CDR3 length: 15 residues. In DNA, the CDR3 is TGCGCCAGCAGCTTGCAGGGGCCAGGGGCAGATACGCAGTATTTT. Translating it yields CASSLQGPGADTQYF.

V is TRBV20-1 and J is TRBJ2-7; a weak D match, TRBD1 (5 bases). Deletions cut 5 bases from V and 2 bases from J, with 16 bases between. The CDR3 has 14 residues. From germline, CDR1 is DFQATT and CDR2 SNEGSKA (reference sequence). The CDR3 protein is CSASKTTATYEQYF. CDR3 nucleotides: TGCAGTGCTTCTAAAACGACAGCTACCTACGAGCAGTACTTC.

The chain links TRBV3-1 to TRBJ2-7, with TRBD1 matching over 7 bases. The DNA end is a closer match to TRBJ2-5, so the J assignment may be wrong. Germline V gene lookup returns CDR1 LGHDT and CDR2 YNNKEL (reference sequence). The CDR3 runs 13 residues. The CDR3 sequence: CASSQQDRETQYF. The CDR3 bases are TGTGCCAGCAGTCAACAGGACAGGGAGACCCAGTACTTC.

DNA of the CDR3: TGTGCCAGCAGCCCCAGACAGGGGGGCCACGAGCAGTACTTC. It specifies CASSPRQGGHEQYF. The chain couples TRBV6-6 to TRBJ2-5; 9 bases line up with TRBD1. The DNA end is more similar to TRBJ2-7, so the J call may be wrong. In germline, CDR1 is MNHNY, CDR2 SVGAGI (reference sequence). This CDR3 contains 14 residues.

The chain recombines TRBV29-1 with TRBJ1-1; TRBD1 is a possible D gene (5 bases). The germline V gene encodes CDR1 SQVTM and CDR2 ANQGSEA. V was pared by 4 bases and J by 3 bases, with 12 bases between. The CDR3 extends over 13 amino acids. CDR3 sequence: CSVVPEGDTEAFF. In DNA, the CDR3 is TGCAGCGTTGTGCCGGAAGGGGACACTGAAGCTTTCTTT. Full variable domain (remainder filled in from reference TRBV29-1 and TRBJ1-1): SAVISQKPSRDICQRGTSLTIQCQVDSQVTMMFWYRQQPGQSLTLIATANQGSEATYESGFVIDKFPISRPNLTFSTLTVSNMSPEDSSIYLCSVVPEGDTEAFFGQGTRLTVV.

This clonotype was observed a few times. The genes are TRBV29-1 and TRBJ1-5; D is possibly TRBD1 (6 bases). CDR3 length: 15 amino acids. Trimming pared 4 bases from V and 5 bases from J, leaving 18 bases between. Germline V CDR1 and CDR2: SQVTM, ANQGSEA. The CDR3: CSVGQDTSQDQPQHF. Written as DNA, the CDR3 is TGCAGCGTTGGACAGGACACCTCACAAGATCAGCCCCAGCATTTT.

This clonotype was detected a few times. The chain is built from TRBV7-2 and TRBJ1-2; 7 bases fit TRBD1. The CDR3 length is 15 residues. Germline V gene data show CDR1 as SGHTA and CDR2 as FQGNSA. Unmatched junction bases numbered 4, after V lost 1 base and J lost 2 bases. The CDR3 here is CASSLGQGGNYGYTF. CDR3 in DNA: TGTGCCAGCAGCTTAGGTCAGGGGGGGAACTATGGCTACACCTTC.

V and J are TRBV5-1 and TRBJ1-2; D not resolved. The CDR3 runs to 15 residues. The V gene lost 0 bases and the J gene lost 1 base, with 10 bases spanning the gap. The germline V gene encodes CDR1 SGHRS and CDR2 YFSETQ. The CDR3 reads CASSLVEGGNYGYTF. CDR3 nucleotides: TGCGCCAGCAGCTTGGTAGAGGGAGGTAACTATGGCTACACCTTC. Full variable domain (missing parts from reference TRBV5-1 and TRBJ1-2): KAGVTQTPRYLIKTRGQQVTLSCSPISGHRSVSWYQQTPGQGLQFLFEYFSETQRNKGNFPGRFSGRQFSNSRSEMNVSTLELGDSALYLCASSLVEGGNYGYTFGSGTRLTVV.

This clonotype was detected a few times. This rearrangement joins TRBV6-5 to TRBJ2-1; 9 positions match TRBD2. Trimming took 0 bases from V and 2 from J; bases not matched to a gene: 2. The CDR3 runs to 16 residues. Germline assignment: CDR1 MNHEY and CDR2 SVGAGI. Here the CDR3 DNA reads TGTGCCAGCAGTTACTCAAGCGGGGGGACCTACAATGAGCAGTTCTTC. Its translation: CASSYSSGGTYNEQFF.